This TCR beta chain came from a study of technical replicates of blood from a handful of donors. This CDR3 has 13 amino acids. V lost 4 bases and J lost 5, with 11 bases in between. CDR1 is SGHRS, CDR2 YFSETQ, per germline. Sequencing was performed with immunoSEQ multiplex PCR; in TCRdb, only in-frame clones are kept and a portion is missing. Here the sample spans about 100,000 clones, approximately 95% being singletons. This rearrangement joins TRBV5-1 to TRBJ2-3; no definite D call. Sequenced material: T cells isolated from PBMCs. This TCR derives from a human donor in good health. The CDR3 DNA sequence: TGCGCCAGCAGCAGAAAAAACGGAGATACGCAGTATTTT. Amino acid sequence: CASSRKNGDTQYF.